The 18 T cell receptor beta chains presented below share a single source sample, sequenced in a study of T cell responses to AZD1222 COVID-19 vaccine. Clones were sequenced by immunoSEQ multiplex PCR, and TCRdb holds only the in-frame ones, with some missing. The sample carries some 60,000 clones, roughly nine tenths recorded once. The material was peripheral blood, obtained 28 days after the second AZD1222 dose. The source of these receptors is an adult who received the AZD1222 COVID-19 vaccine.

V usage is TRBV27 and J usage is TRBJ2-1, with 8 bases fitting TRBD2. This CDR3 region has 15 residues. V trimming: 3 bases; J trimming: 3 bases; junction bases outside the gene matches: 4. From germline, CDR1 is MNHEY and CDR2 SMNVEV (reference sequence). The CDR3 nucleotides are TGTGCCAGCAGTTTCGTCGCGGGGGGCTACAATGAGCAGTTCTTC. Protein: CASSFVAGGYNEQFF.

This CDR3 reads CAWSRRTIGEKLFF. The CDR3 bases are TGTGCCTGGAGTCGGCGGACTATAGGTGAAAAACTGTTTTTT. This chain joins TRBV30 and TRBJ1-4; D unclear. Trimming removed 2 bases at V and 7 bases at J, with 14 bases between. The CDR3 runs to 14 residues. Germline values: CDR1 GTSNPN, CDR2 SVGIG (reference sequence).

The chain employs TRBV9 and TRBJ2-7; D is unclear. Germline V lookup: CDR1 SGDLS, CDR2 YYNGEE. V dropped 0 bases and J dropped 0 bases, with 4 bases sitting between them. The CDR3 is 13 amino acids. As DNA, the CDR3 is TGTGCCAGCAGCGTAGGCCCCTCCTACGAGCAGTACTTC. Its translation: CASSVGPSYEQYF.

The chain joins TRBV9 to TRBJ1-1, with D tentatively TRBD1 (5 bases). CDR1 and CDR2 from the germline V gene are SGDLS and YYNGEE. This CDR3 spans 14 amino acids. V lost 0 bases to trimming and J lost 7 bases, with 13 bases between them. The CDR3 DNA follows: TGTGCCAGCAGCGTAGCTTGGGGGGGAAGTGAAGCTTTCTTT. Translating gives CASSVAWGGSEAFF.

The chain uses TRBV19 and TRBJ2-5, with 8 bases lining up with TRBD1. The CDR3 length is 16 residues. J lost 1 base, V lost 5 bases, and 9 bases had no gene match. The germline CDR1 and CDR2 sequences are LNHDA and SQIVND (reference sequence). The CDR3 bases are TGTGCCAGTAGTCCACGGGACAGGCTGCTCCAAGAGACCCAGTACTTC. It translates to CASSPRDRLLQETQYF.

The CDR3 region is CASSYGTVSYEQYF. As DNA, the CDR3 is TGTGCCAGCAGCTATGGGACAGTCTCCTACGAGCAGTACTTC. The chain combines TRBV5-5 with TRBJ2-7, with 7 nucleotides matching TRBD1. After removal of 3 bases from V and 0 bases from J, the junction contained 3 bases not matched to a gene. Germline V gene lookup returns CDR1 SGHKS and CDR2 YYEKEE (reference sequence). This CDR3 is built from 14 residues. The variable domain in full, with the rest retrieved from reference TRBV5-5 and TRBJ2-7, is DAGVTQSPTHLIKTRGQQVTLRCSPISGHKSVSWYQQVLGQGPQFIFQYYEKEERGRGNFPDRFSARQFPNYSSELNVNALLLGDSALYLCASSYGTVSYEQYFGPGTRLTVT.

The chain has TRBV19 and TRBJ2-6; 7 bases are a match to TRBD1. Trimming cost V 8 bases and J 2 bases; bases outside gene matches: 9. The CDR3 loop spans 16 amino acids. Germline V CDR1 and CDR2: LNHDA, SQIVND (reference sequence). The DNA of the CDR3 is TGTGCCAGTGCCCTACCTACAGGGGCTGGGGCCAACGTCCTGACTTTC. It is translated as CASALPTGAGANVLTF. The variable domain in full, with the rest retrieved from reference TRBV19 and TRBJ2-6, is DGGITQSPKYLFRKEGQNVTLSCEQNLNHDAMYWYRQDPGQGLRLIYYSQIVNDFQKGDIAEGYSVSREKKESFPLTVTSAQKNPTAFYLCASALPTGAGANVLTFGAGSRLTVL.

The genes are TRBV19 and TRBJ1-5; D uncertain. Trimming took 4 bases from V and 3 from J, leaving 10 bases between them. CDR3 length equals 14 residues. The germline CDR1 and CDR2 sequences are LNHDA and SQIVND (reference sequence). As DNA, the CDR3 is TGTGCCAGTAGTACTTCCGGGTTCAATCAGCCCCAGCATTTT. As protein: CASSTSGFNQPQHF. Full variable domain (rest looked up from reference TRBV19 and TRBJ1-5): DGGITQSPKYLFRKEGQNVTLSCEQNLNHDAMYWYRQDPGQGLRLIYYSQIVNDFQKGDIAEGYSVSREKKESFPLTVTSAQKNPTAFYLCASSTSGFNQPQHFGDGTRLSIL.

The CDR3 sequence: CASTGTSNEKLFF. For the CDR3, the DNA is TGTGCCAGCACCGGGACGTCTAATGAAAAACTGTTTTTT. V is TRBV28 and J is TRBJ1-4; TRBD1 is a possible D gene (5 bases). The CDR3 is made up of 13 amino acids. CDR1 and CDR2 (germline): MDHEN, SYDVKM. V was pared by 7 bases and J by 3 bases, with 9 bases between. Full variable domain (rest looked up from reference TRBV28 and TRBJ1-4): DVKVTQSSRYLVKRTGEKVFLECVQDMDHENMFWYRQDPGLGLRLIYFSYDVKMKEKGDIPEGYSVSREKKERFSLILESASTNQTSMYLCASTGTSNEKLFFGSGTQLSVL.

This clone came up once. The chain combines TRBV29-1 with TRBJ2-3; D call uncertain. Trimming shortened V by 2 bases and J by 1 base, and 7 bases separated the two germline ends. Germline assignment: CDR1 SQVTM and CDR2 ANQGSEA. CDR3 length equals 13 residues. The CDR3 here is CSVERPRTDTQYF. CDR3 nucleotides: TGCAGCGTTGAACGGCCTCGCACAGATACGCAGTATTTT.

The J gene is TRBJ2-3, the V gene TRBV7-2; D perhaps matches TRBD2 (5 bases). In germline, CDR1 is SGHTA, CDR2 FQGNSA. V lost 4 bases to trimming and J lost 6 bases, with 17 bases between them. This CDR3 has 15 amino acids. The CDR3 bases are TGTGCCAGCAGCTCGACTGAGGGTGTAGTGGATACGCAGTATTTT. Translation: CASSSTEGVVDTQYF. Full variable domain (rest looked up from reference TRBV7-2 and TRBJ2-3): GAGVSQSPSNKVTEKGKDVELRCDPISGHTALYWYRQSLGQGLEFLIYFQGNSAPDKSGLPSDRFSAERTGGSVSTLTIQRTQQEDSAVYLCASSSTEGVVDTQYFGPGTRLTVL.

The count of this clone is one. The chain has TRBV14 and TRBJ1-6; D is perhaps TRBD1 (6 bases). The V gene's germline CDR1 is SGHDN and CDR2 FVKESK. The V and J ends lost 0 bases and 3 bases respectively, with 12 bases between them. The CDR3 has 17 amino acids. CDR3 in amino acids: CASSQERQGYYNSPLHF. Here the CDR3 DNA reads TGTGCCAGCAGCCAAGAGCGGCAGGGGTACTATAATTCACCCCTCCACTTT.

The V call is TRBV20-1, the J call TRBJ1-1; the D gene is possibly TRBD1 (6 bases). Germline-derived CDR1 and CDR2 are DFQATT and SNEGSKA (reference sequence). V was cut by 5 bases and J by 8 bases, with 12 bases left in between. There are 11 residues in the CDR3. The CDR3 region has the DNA TGCAGTGCTGTAAGAACAGGGGAAGCTTTCTTT. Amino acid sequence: CSAVRTGEAFF.

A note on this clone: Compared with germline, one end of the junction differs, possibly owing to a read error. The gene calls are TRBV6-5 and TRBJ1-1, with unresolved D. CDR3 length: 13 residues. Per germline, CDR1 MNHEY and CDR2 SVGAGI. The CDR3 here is CASIYGLNTEAFF. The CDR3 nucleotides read TGTGCCAGCATTTACGGTTTGAACACTGAAGCTTTCTTT.

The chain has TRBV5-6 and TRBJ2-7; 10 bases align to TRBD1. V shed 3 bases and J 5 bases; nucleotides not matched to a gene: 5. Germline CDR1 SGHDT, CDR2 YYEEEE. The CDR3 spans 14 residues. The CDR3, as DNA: TGTGCCAGCAGCTATGGGACAGGGGCCCACGAGCAGTACTTC. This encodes CASSYGTGAHEQYF.

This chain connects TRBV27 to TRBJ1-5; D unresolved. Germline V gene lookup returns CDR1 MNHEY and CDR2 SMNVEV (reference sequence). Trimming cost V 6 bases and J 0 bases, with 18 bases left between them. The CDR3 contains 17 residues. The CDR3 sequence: CASSPARADYSNQPQHF. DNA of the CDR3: TGTGCCAGCAGCCCAGCGAGGGCAGACTATAGCAATCAGCCCCAGCATTTT.

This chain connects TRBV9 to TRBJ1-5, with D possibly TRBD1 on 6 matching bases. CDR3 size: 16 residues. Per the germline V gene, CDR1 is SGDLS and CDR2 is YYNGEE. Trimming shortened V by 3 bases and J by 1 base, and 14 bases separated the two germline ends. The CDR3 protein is CASSEGGRRSNQPQHF. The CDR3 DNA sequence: TGTGCCAGCAGCGAGGGGGGACGGAGGAGCAATCAGCCCCAGCATTTT.

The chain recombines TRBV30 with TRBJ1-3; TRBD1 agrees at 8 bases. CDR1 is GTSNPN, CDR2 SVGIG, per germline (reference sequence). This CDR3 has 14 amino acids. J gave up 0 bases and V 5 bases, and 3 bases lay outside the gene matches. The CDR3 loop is CAWVGTGSGNTIYF. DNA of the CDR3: TGTGCCTGGGTAGGGACAGGCTCTGGAAACACCATATATTTT.